Sequencing of this T cell receptor (beta chain) was carried out in a study of CD8 T cells in ankylosing spondylitis. Findings of the study overall: With a CD8+ phenotype, disease-linked clones were relatively rare in peripheral blood. Disease-linked clones reportedly showed significant enrichment in matched ankylosing spondylitis synovial fluid. Certain motif variants had earlier been reported in reactive arthritis synovial fluid and blood.

Per germline, CDR1 MNHEY and CDR2 SVGEGT. This CDR3 comprises 15 residues. The V gene end was trimmed by 4 bases and the J gene end by 2 bases; junction bases not matched to a gene: 6. This clonotype has ten or more counts. Its antigen is as yet unknown. A quantitative 5'-RACE method, one with molecular barcodes, was used to make TCR beta libraries. TCRdb reprocessed the 5' RACE reads with MiXCR, giving one entry per CDR3 protein. The repertoire holds about 69,000 distinct CDR3 sequences, with under 5.5% as singletons. This chain uses TRBV6-2 or TRBV6-3 with TRBJ2-5, with 8 bases aligning to TRBD1. The clonotype comes from a male donor with ankylosing spondylitis or in good health (not recorded which). Sequenced input: blood, either unsorted or a sorted T cell fraction (not recorded which). CDR3 region: CASSWDRIQQETQYF. CDR3 nucleotides: TGTGCCAGCAGTTGGGACAGGATACAACAAGAGACCCAGTACTTC.